The T cell receptor (beta chain) under discussion was sequenced for a study of T cell changes during pregnancy in multiple sclerosis. Sequenced by immunoSEQ multiplex PCR; TCRdb stores in-frame clones only, minus some. The profile shows approximately 74,000 clones, 85% to 95% of them singletons. Germline loops: CDR1 SQVTM, CDR2 ANQGSEA. Between the trimmed V and J ends, which lost 6 bases and 8 bases, there was a span of 20 bases. The CDR3 totals 14 residues. The input for sequencing was peripheral blood, taken before pregnancy. The gene calls are TRBV29-1 and TRBJ2-1; D perhaps matches TRBD2 (7 bases). The receptor was derived from a female donor with multiple sclerosis, enrolled in a pregnancy study. The CDR3 DNA reads as TGCAGCGTCACAGGGAGGGTCCGGGACGATGAGCAGTTCTTC. Its protein is CSVTGRVRDDEQFF.